One and the same sample provided the 27 T cell receptor beta chains below, sequenced in a study of blood T cell repertoires in COVID-19. Clones were read by immunoSEQ multiplex PCR, and TCRdb kept only the in-frame ones, dropping some. The repertoire holds roughly 260,000 clones, with 70% to 90% as singletons. The sequencing input was PBMCs or T cells enriched from blood (not recorded which). Receptor source: a woman aged 45-65 years who had recovered from COVID-19.

This clone was detected only a few times. The rearrangement links TRBV28 to TRBJ1-5, with D perhaps TRBD1 (5 bases). Trimming cost V 6 bases and J 6 bases, with 15 bases left between them. There are 14 residues in the CDR3. Looked up from germline, CDR1 is MDHEN and CDR2 is SYDVKM. DNA for the CDR3: TGTGCCAGCAGGGGGGGTGGTAATAGTCAGCCCCAGCATTTT. The encoded protein is CASRGGGNSQPQHF.

The rearrangement uses TRBV19 and TRBJ1-5; 10 positions match TRBD1. The CDR3 consists of 15 residues. V shed 3 bases, J shed 7 bases, and the junction held 6 bases outside the gene matches. CDR1 and CDR2 (germline): LNHDA, SQIVND (reference sequence). CDR3 protein: CASSISGQGGQPQHF. In DNA form, the CDR3 reads TGTGCCAGTAGTATCTCTGGACAGGGGGGACAGCCCCAGCATTTT.

The chain couples TRBV3-1 (or the pseudogene TRBV3-2) to TRBJ1-4; D not certain. CDR3 size: 14 residues. V was trimmed by 4 bases and J by 7 bases, leaving 13 bases between them. Germline V gene sequence: CDR1 LGHDT, CDR2 YNNKEL (reference sequence). The CDR3 is CASSRTDGIEKLFF. The CDR3 DNA reads TGTGCCAGCAGCCGCACCGACGGGATTGAAAAACTGTTTTTT.

The genes are TRBV7-9 and TRBJ1-2; no clear D gene. Germline V gene data show CDR1 as SEHNR and CDR2 as FQNEAQ (reference sequence). The CDR3 spans 14 residues. Trimming took off 1 base at V and 5 bases at J, with 11 bases between the two ends. CDR3 nucleotide sequence: TGTGCCAGCAGCTTAGGCGTGCCTAGGTATGGCTACACCTTC. It codes for CASSLGVPRYGYTF.

The chain couples TRBV28 to TRBJ2-2; 12 bases match TRBD1. The V gene's germline CDR1 is MDHEN and CDR2 SYDVKM. CDR3 length: 15 amino acids. V trimming: 5 bases; J trimming: 8 bases; junction bases outside the gene matches: 6. Here the CDR3 reads CASSQPGQGAGELFF. CDR3 bases: TGTGCCAGCAGTCAACCGGGACAGGGGGCTGGGGAGCTGTTTTTT.

The chain joins TRBV7-2 to TRBJ2-5; D perhaps matches TRBD2 (6 bases). CDR1 and CDR2 (germline): SGHTA, FQGNSA. V shed 2 bases and J shed 5 bases, with 12 bases lying between them. CDR3 size: 14 residues. The CDR3 protein is CASSLPKRAETQYF. In nucleotides, the CDR3 is TGTGCCAGCAGCTTACCAAAGCGGGCGGAGACCCAGTACTTC.

V usage is TRBV28 and J usage is TRBJ2-2; D is unresolved. V lost 6 bases, J lost 0 bases, and 14 bases lay in between. CDR3 size: 16 residues. CDR1 and CDR2 from the germline V gene are MDHEN and SYDVKM. The CDR3 sequence: CASSSPTLSNTGELFF. The CDR3 nucleotides are TGTGCCAGCAGCTCCCCGACACTCTCGAACACCGGGGAGCTGTTTTTT.

This chain links TRBV27 with TRBJ2-1; tentative D call: TRBD2 (6 bases). The CDR3 has 14 residues. V dropped 4 bases and J dropped 2 bases, with 9 bases sitting between them. CDR1 and CDR2 (germline): MNHEY, SMNVEV (reference sequence). CDR3 in amino acids: CASSYASAYNEQFF. In DNA, the CDR3 is TGTGCCAGCAGTTATGCTAGCGCCTACAATGAGCAGTTCTTC.

The chain employs TRBV5-1 and TRBJ2-3, with 9 nucleotides matching TRBD2. The CDR3 runs to 16 residues. Trimming cost V 1 base and J 2 bases; bases outside gene matches: 5. CDR1 is SGHRS and CDR2 is YFSETQ in the germline V gene. The CDR3 region has the DNA TGCGCCAGCAGCTTGAGCCTAGCGGGGACCACAGATACGCAGTATTTT. Encoded protein: CASSLSLAGTTDTQYF. The full variable domain, completed using reference TRBV5-1 and TRBJ2-3, is KAGVTQTPRYLIKTRGQQVTLSCSPISGHRSVSWYQQTPGQGLQFLFEYFSETQRNKGNFPGRFSGRQFSNSRSEMNVSTLELGDSALYLCASSLSLAGTTDTQYFGPGTRLTVL.

The V and J genes are TRBV21-1 and TRBJ1-6; whether TRBD1, the table's D call, matches the DNA was not checked. TRBV21-1 is a known pseudogene. This CDR3 comprises 15 residues. CDR3: CASRDPGQGNSPLHF. CDR3 DNA sequence: TGTGCCAGCAGGGATCCGGGACAGGGTAATTCACCCCTCCACTTT.

This clone was observed a handful of times. This chain joins TRBV7-9 and TRBJ2-2, with D perhaps TRBD1 (5 bases). The CDR3 sequence is 15 residues long. Trimming cost V 0 bases and J 4 bases, with 9 bases left between them. Germline V gives CDR1 SEHNR, CDR2 FQNEAQ (reference sequence). The CDR3 DNA follows: TGTGCCAGCAGCTTAGCTGACAGACTCACCGGGGAGCTGTTTTTT. Amino acids: CASSLADRLTGELFF.

CDR3 DNA: TGTGCCACCCTCCAGCGCGCTGGCTACACCTTC. Translating gives CATLQRAGYTF. The chain is built from TRBV28 and TRBJ1-2; no clear D. The CDR3 is made up of 11 amino acids. V lost 10 bases to trimming and J lost 7 bases, with 13 bases between them. Germline V gene sequence: CDR1 MDHEN, CDR2 SYDVKM.

The chain carries TRBV12-5 and TRBJ2-7, with TRBD1 matching over 10 bases. CDR3 length: 14 amino acids. V lost 1 base, J lost 6 bases, and 3 bases stayed unmatched. Germline-derived CDR1 and CDR2 are LGHNT and FRNRAP. The CDR3 reads CASGLGDRGGEQYF. The CDR3 DNA is TGTGCTAGTGGTTTGGGGGACAGGGGCGGCGAGCAGTACTTC.

In DNA, the CDR3 is TGTGCCAGCAGTTCCGGACTTTACAATCAGCCCCAGCATTTT. This gives the protein CASSSGLYNQPQHF. The chain uses TRBV28 and TRBJ1-5; no definite D call. The CDR3 spans 14 residues. V shed 4 bases and J shed 3 bases, with 10 bases lying between them. Germline values: CDR1 MDHEN, CDR2 SYDVKM.

The V call is TRBV7-2, the J call TRBJ2-4; 7 positions agree with TRBD1. CDR3 length: 17 residues. The germline V gene encodes CDR1 SGHTA and CDR2 FQGNSA. J gave up 8 bases and V 6 bases, and 19 bases lay outside the gene matches. The CDR3 DNA reads as TGTGCCAGCAGGCAAAGGGACAGAGGGCGTATGTTAGACATTCAGTACTTC. It specifies CASRQRDRGRMLDIQYF.

This clone appeared a single time. The DNA for the CDR3 is TGTGCCAGCTCAACCCAGACAGGACCCCTACGAGAGCAGTACTTC. Translation gives CASSTQTGPLREQYF. The chain combines TRBV18 with TRBJ2-7; possible D gene TRBD1, 6 bases. CDR3 length: 15 amino acids. Trimming pared 5 bases from V and 7 bases from J, leaving 21 bases between. Germline V gene lookup returns CDR1 KGHSH and CDR2 LQKENI.

This clone has only a few counts. The chain employs TRBV19 and TRBJ2-1, with 11 bases matching TRBD1. Germline CDR1 and CDR2: LNHDA and SQIVND (reference sequence). The CDR3 is 16 residues long. J was trimmed by 7 bases and V by 6 bases; bases with no gene match: 11. The CDR3 DNA sequence: TGTGCCAGTAGGAGGCTGGACAGGGGGCTGAGGAATGAGCAGTTCTTC. Translating gives CASRRLDRGLRNEQFF.

The gene calls are TRBV2 and TRBJ2-2; tentative D call: TRBD1 (7 bases). The CDR3 loop spans 15 amino acids. Trimming took off 4 bases at V and 8 bases at J, with 17 bases between the two ends. From germline, CDR1 is SNHLY and CDR2 FYNNEI. The CDR3: CASSGGGGGPGELFF. The CDR3 DNA sequence: TGTGCCAGCAGTGGGGGCGGAGGGGGCCCTGGGGAGCTGTTTTTT.

The chain links TRBV5-8 to TRBJ1-2; 7 bases agree with TRBD1. The CDR3 totals 14 residues. Germline V gene lookup returns CDR1 SGHTS and CDR2 YDEGEE. V lost 2 bases to trimming and J lost 8 bases; unmatched junction nucleotides: 9. The CDR3 nucleotides are TGTGCCAGCAGCTTTCAGGACAGGCTACGGGGCTACACCTTC. This gives the protein CASSFQDRLRGYTF.

J is TRBJ2-7 and V is TRBV11-2; D might be TRBD2 (6 bases). The V gene's germline CDR1 is SGHAT and CDR2 FQNNGV. CDR3 length: 14 residues. The germline V and J ends were trimmed by 5 bases and 4 bases, with 15 bases remaining between them. DNA for the CDR3: TGTGCCAGCAGCCAACGTAGCGGACCATACGAGCAGTACTTC. This codes for CASSQRSGPYEQYF.

V gene TRBV6-1 combines with J gene TRBJ1-2, with D hard to call. The CDR3 spans 15 residues. V shed 3 bases and J shed 2 bases, with 13 bases lying between them. The germline V gene encodes CDR1 MNHNS and CDR2 SASEGT. CDR3 coding DNA: TGTGCCAGCAGTGATCGGGGTCTGGAGAACTATGGCTACACCTTC. Amino acids: CASSDRGLENYGYTF.

This chain links TRBV2 with TRBJ2-7; 14 bases are shared with TRBD2. This CDR3 region has 17 residues. V trimming: 7 bases; J trimming: 3 bases; junction bases outside the gene matches: 11. CDR1 is SNHLY and CDR2 is FYNNEI in the germline V gene. Written as DNA, the CDR3 is TGTGCCAGCATCCGAAAAACTGGGACTAGCGGGAGCTACGAGCAGTACTTC. Its translation is CASIRKTGTSGSYEQYF.

The rearrangement links TRBV10-2 to TRBJ1-4; the D gene is possibly TRBD1 (6 bases). The CDR3 spans 14 residues. Trimming left V 5 bases short and J 4 bases short, with 11 bases between. The germline CDR1 and CDR2 sequences are WSHSY and SAAADI. The CDR3: CASSPRGFNEKLFF. As DNA, the CDR3 is TGCGCCAGCAGTCCCAGGGGATTTAATGAAAAACTGTTTTTT.

This chain connects TRBV5-1 to TRBJ1-3; D unresolved. CDR3 length: 16 amino acids. CDR1 SGHRS and CDR2 YFSETQ come from the germline V gene. Trimming stripped 2 bases from V and 2 bases from J, with 14 bases between. The CDR3 DNA follows: TGCGCCAGCAGCTTCTATCCGGGATCTACTGGAAACACCATATATTTT. Protein: CASSFYPGSTGNTIYF.

This clone appeared a single time. The chain combines TRBV19 with TRBJ2-1, with TRBD2 matching over 11 bases. The CDR3 runs 14 residues. V lost 5 bases and J lost 10; bases outside the gene matches: 7. Germline V CDR1 and CDR2: LNHDA, SQIVND (reference sequence). CDR3 sequence reads: CASSRTSGSYEQFF. CDR3 in DNA: TGTGCCAGTAGTCGCACTAGCGGGAGTTACGAGCAGTTCTTC.

The V and J genes are TRBV5-1 and TRBJ2-7; 9 bases fit TRBD1. Germline loops: CDR1 SGHRS, CDR2 YFSETQ. The V segment lost 4 bases and the J segment 6 bases; nucleotides outside the gene matches: 11. CDR3 size: 15 residues. The CDR3 DNA sequence: TGCGCCAGCAGCGGCGACCCTTCGACAGGGGGCGAGCAGTACTTC. This gives the protein CASSGDPSTGGEQYF.

This clone was recorded at least ten times. This rearrangement joins TRBV4-1 to TRBJ2-4, with a weak D call TRBD2 (6 bases). Germline V gives CDR1 MGHRA, CDR2 YSYEKL. The CDR3 contains 20 residues. V was clipped by 0 bases and J by 0 bases, with 21 bases between them. CDR3 sequence reads: CASSQEIRLRDGVAKNIQYF. The CDR3 bases are TGCGCCAGCAGCCAAGAAATTAGGCTGCGGGATGGGGTAGCCAAAAACATTCAGTACTTC.